This record concerns one T cell receptor beta chain sequence. Authors' processing steps: Amplifying reference gene primers gave estimates of nucleated cell counts. Using immunoSEQ multiplex PCR, the repertoire was profiled, and TCRdb retains in-frame clones only, with some absent. V and J calls plus clone size are reproduced from that table; the DNA served to infer D and trimming. The sample comprises fewer than 200,000 clones, about 86% of which are singletons, and about 19% rests with the top ten. Per germline, CDR1 MNHEY and CDR2 SMNVEV (reference sequence). V lost 6 bases and J 0 bases, leaving 12 bases between the germline ends. CDR3 size: 16 residues. These data belong to a study of blood T cell repertoires in COVID-19. Study in general: Material from acute and convalescent COVID-19 was sourced from the United States, Italy and Spain.

The chain is built from TRBV27 and TRBJ2-6; D ambiguous. The source is a woman aged 65 to 85 who had recovered from COVID-19. The sequenced material came from peripheral blood. DNA for the CDR3: TGTGCCAGCAGCCTATCCTCCGGCTCTGGGGCCAACGTCCTGACTTTC. It is translated as CASSLSSGSGANVLTF.